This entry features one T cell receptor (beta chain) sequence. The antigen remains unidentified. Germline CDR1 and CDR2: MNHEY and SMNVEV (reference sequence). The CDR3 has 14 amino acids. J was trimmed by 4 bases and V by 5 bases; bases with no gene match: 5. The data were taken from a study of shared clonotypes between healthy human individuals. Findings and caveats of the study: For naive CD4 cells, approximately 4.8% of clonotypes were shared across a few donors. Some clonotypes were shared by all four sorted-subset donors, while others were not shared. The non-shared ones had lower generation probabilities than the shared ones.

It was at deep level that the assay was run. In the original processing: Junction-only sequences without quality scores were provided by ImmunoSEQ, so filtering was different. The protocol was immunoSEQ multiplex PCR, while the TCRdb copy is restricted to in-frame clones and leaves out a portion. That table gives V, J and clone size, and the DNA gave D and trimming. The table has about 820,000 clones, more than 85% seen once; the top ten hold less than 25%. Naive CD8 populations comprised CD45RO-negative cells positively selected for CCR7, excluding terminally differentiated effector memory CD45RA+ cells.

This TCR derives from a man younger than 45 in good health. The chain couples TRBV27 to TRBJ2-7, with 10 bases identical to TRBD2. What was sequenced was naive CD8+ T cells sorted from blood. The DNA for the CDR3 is TGTGCCAGCAGTCTCATAGCGGGAGGATACGAGCAGTACTTC. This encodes CASSLIAGGYEQYF.